This entry lists 6 T cell receptor beta chains sequenced from one sample in a study of OX40 agonist ivuxolimab in advanced cancers. The protocol was immunoSEQ multiplex PCR, while the TCRdb copy is restricted to in-frame clones and leaves out a portion. The sample carries about 19,000 clones, 70% to 90% recorded once. Sequences were derived from CD4+ or CD8+ T cells sorted from blood, sampled in a trial of the OX40 agonist ivuxolimab. The receptor source for this set is an adult with an advanced solid tumor such as melanoma, head and neck, liver or kidney cancer.

The chain carries TRBV10-1 and TRBJ2-5; no clear D gene. V lost 3 bases and J 5 bases, leaving 16 bases between the germline ends. Germline CDR1 WNHNN, CDR2 SYGVQD (reference sequence). The CDR3 is 15 residues long. The CDR3, as DNA: TGCGCCAGCAGTGATAGAAAGGCCTATTGGGAGACCCAGTACTTC. Translation gives CASSDRKAYWETQYF.

This clone was observed a single time. The chain recombines TRBV18 with TRBJ2-7, with TRBD1 as a possible D gene (6 bases). V lost 2 bases, J lost 6 bases, and 14 bases lay in between. Germline-derived CDR1 and CDR2 are KGHSH and LQKENI. The CDR3 has 14 residues. The DNA for the CDR3 is TGTGCCAGCTCACCAAACGCACAGGGTGGCGAGCAGTACTTC. It translates to CASSPNAQGGEQYF.

Concerning this clone itself: Since a much larger clone is just one base distant, this may be a read error. The chain joins TRBV5-1 to TRBJ2-5; unclear D gene. The CDR3 has 11 residues. Trimming took 5 bases from V and 5 from J, leaving 7 bases between them. Germline CDR1 and CDR2: SGHRS and YFSETQ. CDR3 DNA: TGCGCCAGCAGGAGGATGGAGACCCAGTACTTC. Amino acids: CASRRMETQYF.

This chain uses TRBV28 with TRBJ1-3, with D hard to call. The germline V gene has CDR1 MDHEN and CDR2 SYDVKM. The CDR3 runs to 16 residues. Trimming removed 4 bases from V and 0 bases from J, with 13 bases in between. The CDR3 region is CASSSPGVVSGNTIYF. Written as DNA, the CDR3 is TGTGCCAGCAGTTCCCCCGGGGTAGTCTCTGGAAACACCATATATTTT.

This rearrangement joins TRBV19 to TRBJ2-7; D is uncertain. V was trimmed by 3 bases and J by 3 bases, leaving 9 bases between them. The germline CDR1 and CDR2 sequences are LNHDA and SQIVND (reference sequence). This CDR3 spans 13 amino acids. CDR3 in DNA: TGTGCCAGTAGTATGTCGGCAGTCTACGAGCAGTACTTC. It codes for CASSMSAVYEQYF. The entire variable domain, with the rest obtained from reference TRBV19 and TRBJ2-7, is as follows: DGGITQSPKYLFRKEGQNVTLSCEQNLNHDAMYWYRQDPGQGLRLIYYSQIVNDFQKGDIAEGYSVSREKKESFPLTVTSAQKNPTAFYLCASSMSAVYEQYFGPGTRLTVT.

The V gene is TRBV7-9, the J gene TRBJ2-2; 7 nucleotides line up with TRBD2. Germline CDR1 SEHNR, CDR2 FQNEAQ (reference sequence). V was clipped by 11 bases and J by 4 bases; unmatched bases: 7. The CDR3 consists of 13 residues. CDR3 DNA: TGTGCCGGACGGGACTACTTCACCGGGGAGCTGTTTTTT. It translates to CAGRDYFTGELFF.